This TCR beta chain is drawn from a study of blood T cell repertoires in COVID-19. Study as a whole: Sample material is recorded as cDNA or gDNA derived from T cells, B-cell-depleted T cells, or PBMCs.

Using immunoSEQ multiplex PCR, the repertoire was profiled, and TCRdb retains in-frame clones only, with some absent. Here the sample spans about 160,000 clones, about four fifths being singletons. The ends were cut back, 1 base at V and 2 bases at J, with 12 bases in the middle. The CDR3 totals 16 residues. Per the germline V gene, CDR1 is MDHEN and CDR2 is SYDVKM. V is TRBV28 and J is TRBJ1-5; D is ambiguous. This receptor was identified in a man between 65 and 85 years old with acute or convalescent COVID-19. Source material: peripheral blood. CDR3 in amino acids: CASSLSWERGNQPQHF. CDR3 bases: TGTGCCAGCAGTTTATCCTGGGAGCGGGGCAATCAGCCCCAGCATTTT.